This TCR beta chain was profiled in a study of T cell responses to AZD1222 COVID-19 vaccine. The assay was immunoSEQ multiplex PCR, and TCRdb's table has in-frame clones only and misses some. This table holds 29,000 or so clones, more than 85% found once. Germline V lookup: CDR1 MDHEN, CDR2 SYDVKM. V lost 3 bases to trimming and J lost 1 base, with 10 bases between them. The CDR3 is made up of 15 amino acids. This chain connects TRBV28 to TRBJ2-4, with D perhaps matching TRBD1 (6 bases). The specimen comprised peripheral blood, sampled on day 0 of AZD1222 vaccination. This clonotype originated in an adult in good health. CDR3 nucleotide sequence: TGTGCCAGCAGTTTCCCAGGGGATGCCAAAAACATTCAGTACTTC. As protein: CASSFPGDAKNIQYF.